This paragraph covers one TCR beta chain sequence. Its target is unknown. The CDR3 runs 15 residues. The V end lost 1 base, the J end lost 6 bases, and 13 bases lay between the germline ends. Germline V CDR1 and CDR2: MGHRA, YSYEKL. The sample comes from a study of cytomegalovirus exposure and HLA in healthy donors. The donors were part of the validation cohort, which consisted of over a hundred subjects and was separate from the first cohort of 670 or so subjects. Libraries were prepared by immunoSEQ multiplex PCR; TCRdb keeps only in-frame clonotypes and omits some of them. The sample comprises around 250,000 clones, roughly 89% of which are singletons, and 0.35% to 0.45% rests with the top ten. Overall study results and limits: The authors enumerated roughly 180 TCR beta chains as linked to cytomegalovirus.

The rearrangement links TRBV4-1 to TRBJ1-5; no clear D. Material: PBMCs. The sequence was obtained from a woman aged 18-35 years in good health and CMV-seronegative. The CDR3 protein is CASSQGGYGGQPQHF. In nucleotides, the CDR3 is TGCGCCAGCAGCCAAGGAGGGTATGGTGGTCAGCCCCAGCATTTT.